This T cell receptor beta chain was documented in a study of blood T cell repertoires in COVID-19. For the study at large: Whether acute or convalescent, the COVID-19 samples came from the United States, Italy and Spain. PBMCs, B-cell-depleted T cells, or T cells provided the cDNA or gDNA that made up the material.

Seattle participants joined during active infection and were tracked over time. Original handling: Scientists estimated how many nucleated cells there were by amplifying reference gene primers. The assay was immunoSEQ multiplex PCR, and TCRdb's table has in-frame clones only and misses some. V, J and clone size are those of that table, while D and trimming were read from the DNA. The table records about 170,000 clones, approximately 84% of them present only once. Looked up from germline, CDR1 is LGHNT and CDR2 is FRNRAP. The CDR3 contains 14 residues. Germline trimming cut 5 bases from V and 2 bases from J; bases unmatched to any gene: 2.

The rearrangement joins TRBV12-5 to TRBJ2-2; 7 nucleotides match TRBD1. Sequenced input: peripheral blood. The sequence came from a woman older than 75 with COVID-19, enrolled during active disease. This chain's CDR3 is CASGRDSNTGELFF. For the CDR3, the DNA is TGTGCTAGTGGTCGGGACAGCAACACCGGGGAGCTGTTTTTT.